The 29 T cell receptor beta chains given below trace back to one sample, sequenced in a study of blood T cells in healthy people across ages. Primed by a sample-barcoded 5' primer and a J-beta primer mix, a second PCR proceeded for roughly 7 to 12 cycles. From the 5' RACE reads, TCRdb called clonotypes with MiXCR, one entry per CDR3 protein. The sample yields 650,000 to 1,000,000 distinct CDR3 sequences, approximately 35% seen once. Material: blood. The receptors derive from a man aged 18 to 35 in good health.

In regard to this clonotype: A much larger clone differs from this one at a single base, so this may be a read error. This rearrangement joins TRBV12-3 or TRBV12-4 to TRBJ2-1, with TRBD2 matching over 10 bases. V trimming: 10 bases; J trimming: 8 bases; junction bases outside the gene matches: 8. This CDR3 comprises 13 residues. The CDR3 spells CATLAGLEYEQFF. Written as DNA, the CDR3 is TGTGCCACACTAGCGGGGTTGGAGTATGAGCAGTTCTTC.

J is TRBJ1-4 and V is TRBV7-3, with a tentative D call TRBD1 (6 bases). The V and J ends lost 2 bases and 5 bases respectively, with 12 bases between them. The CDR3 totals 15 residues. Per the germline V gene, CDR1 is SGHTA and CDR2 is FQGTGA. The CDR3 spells CASSLEGGTNEKLFF. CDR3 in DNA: TGTGCCAGCAGCTTAGAGGGGGGTACGAATGAAAAACTGTTTTTT.

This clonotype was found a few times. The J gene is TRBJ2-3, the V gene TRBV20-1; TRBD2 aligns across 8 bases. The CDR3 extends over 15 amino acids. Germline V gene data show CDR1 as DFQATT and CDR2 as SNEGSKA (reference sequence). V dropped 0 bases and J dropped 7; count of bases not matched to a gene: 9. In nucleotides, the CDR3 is TGCAGTGCTAGAGATGCGGCGGGGGGCCTCCATACGCAGTATTTT. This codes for CSARDAAGGLHTQYF.

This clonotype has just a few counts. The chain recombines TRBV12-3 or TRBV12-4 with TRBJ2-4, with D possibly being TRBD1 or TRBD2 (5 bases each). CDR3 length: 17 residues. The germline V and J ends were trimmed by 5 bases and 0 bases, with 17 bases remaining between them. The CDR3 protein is CASSHWGWDLAKNIQYF. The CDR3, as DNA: TGTGCCAGCAGTCATTGGGGATGGGACCTAGCCAAAAACATTCAGTACTTC.

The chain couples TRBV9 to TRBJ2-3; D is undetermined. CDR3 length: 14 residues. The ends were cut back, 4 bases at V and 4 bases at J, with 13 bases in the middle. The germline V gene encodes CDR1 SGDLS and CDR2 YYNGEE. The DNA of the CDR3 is TGTGCCAGCAGCCCAGACCTGAAGCCAGATACGCAGTATTTT. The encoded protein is CASSPDLKPDTQYF.

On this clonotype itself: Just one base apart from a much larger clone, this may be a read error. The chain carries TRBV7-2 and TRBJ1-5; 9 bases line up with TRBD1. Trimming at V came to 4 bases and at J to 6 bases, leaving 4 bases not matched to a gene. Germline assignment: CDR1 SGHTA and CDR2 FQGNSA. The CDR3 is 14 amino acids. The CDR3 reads CASSSGTGSQPQHF. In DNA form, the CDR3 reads TGTGCCAGCAGCTCCGGGACAGGGAGTCAGCCCCAGCATTTT.

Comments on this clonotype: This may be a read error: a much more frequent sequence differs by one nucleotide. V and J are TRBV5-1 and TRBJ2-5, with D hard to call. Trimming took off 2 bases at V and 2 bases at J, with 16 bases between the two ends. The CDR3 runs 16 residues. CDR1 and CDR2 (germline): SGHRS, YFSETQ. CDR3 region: CASSFRARSLQETQYF. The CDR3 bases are TGCGCCAGCAGCTTCCGGGCTAGATCCTTGCAAGAGACCCAGTACTTC.

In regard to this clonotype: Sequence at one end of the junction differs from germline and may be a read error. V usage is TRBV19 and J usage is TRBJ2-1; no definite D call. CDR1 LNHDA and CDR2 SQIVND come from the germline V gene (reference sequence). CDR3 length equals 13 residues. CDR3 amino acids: CAGSPSVAGEQFF. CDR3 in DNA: TGTGCCGGTAGTCCGTCGGTAGCCGGGGAGCAGTTCTTC.

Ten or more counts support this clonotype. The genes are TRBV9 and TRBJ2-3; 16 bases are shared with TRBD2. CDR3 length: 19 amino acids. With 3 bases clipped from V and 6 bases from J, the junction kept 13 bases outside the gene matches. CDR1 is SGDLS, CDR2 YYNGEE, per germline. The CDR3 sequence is CASSDPGTSGGAPEDTQYF. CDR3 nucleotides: TGTGCCAGCAGCGATCCGGGGACTAGCGGGGGGGCACCCGAGGATACGCAGTATTTT.

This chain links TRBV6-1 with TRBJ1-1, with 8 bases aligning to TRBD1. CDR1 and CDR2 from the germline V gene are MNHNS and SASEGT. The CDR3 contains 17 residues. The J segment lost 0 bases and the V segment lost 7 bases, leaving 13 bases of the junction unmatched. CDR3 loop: CASTSSRQGHLNTEAFF. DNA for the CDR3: TGTGCCAGCACCTCCAGTAGACAGGGGCACCTGAACACTGAAGCTTTCTTT.

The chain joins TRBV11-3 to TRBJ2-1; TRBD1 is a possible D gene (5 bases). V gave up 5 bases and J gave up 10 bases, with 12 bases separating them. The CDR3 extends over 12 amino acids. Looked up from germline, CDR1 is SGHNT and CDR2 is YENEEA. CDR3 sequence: CASSRKGPEQFF. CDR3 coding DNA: TGTGCCAGCAGCCGTAAGGGGCCCGAGCAGTTCTTC. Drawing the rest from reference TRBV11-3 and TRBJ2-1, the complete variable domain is EAGVVQSPRYKIIEKKQPVAFWCNPISGHNTLYWYLQNLGQGPELLIRYENEEAVDDSQLPKDRFSAERLKGVDSTLKIQPAELGDSAVYLCASSRKGPEQFFGPGTRLTVL.

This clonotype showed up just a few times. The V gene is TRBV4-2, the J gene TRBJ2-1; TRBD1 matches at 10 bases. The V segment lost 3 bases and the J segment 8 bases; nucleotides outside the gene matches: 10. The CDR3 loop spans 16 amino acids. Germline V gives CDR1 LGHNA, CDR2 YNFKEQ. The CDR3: CASSQSGQGSGDEQFF. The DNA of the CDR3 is TGTGCCAGCAGCCAGTCGGGACAGGGGTCTGGCGATGAGCAGTTCTTC.

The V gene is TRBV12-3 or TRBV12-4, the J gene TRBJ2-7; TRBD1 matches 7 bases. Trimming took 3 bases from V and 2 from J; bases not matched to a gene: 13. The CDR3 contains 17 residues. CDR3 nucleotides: TGTGCCAGCAGTTTCGAGGGCCCCGGGACAGTTACCTACGAGCAGTACTTC. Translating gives CASSFEGPGTVTYEQYF.

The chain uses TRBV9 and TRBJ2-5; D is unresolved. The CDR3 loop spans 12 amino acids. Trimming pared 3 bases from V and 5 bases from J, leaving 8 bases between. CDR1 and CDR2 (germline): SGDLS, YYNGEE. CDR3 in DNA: TGTGCCAGCAGCGATCCCGGGGAGACCCAGTACTTC. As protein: CASSDPGETQYF.

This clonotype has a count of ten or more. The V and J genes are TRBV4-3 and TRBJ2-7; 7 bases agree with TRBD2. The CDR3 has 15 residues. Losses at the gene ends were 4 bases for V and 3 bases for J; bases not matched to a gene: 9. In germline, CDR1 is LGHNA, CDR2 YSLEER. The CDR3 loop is CASSRQASGIYEQYF. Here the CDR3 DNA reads TGCGCCAGCAGCCGTCAGGCTAGCGGAATCTACGAGCAGTACTTC.

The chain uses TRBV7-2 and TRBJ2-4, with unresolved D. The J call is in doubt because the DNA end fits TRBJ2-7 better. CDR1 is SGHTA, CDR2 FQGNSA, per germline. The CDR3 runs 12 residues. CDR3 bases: TGTGCCAGCAGCCGCCCTGACTACGAGCAGTACTTC. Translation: CASSRPDYEQYF.

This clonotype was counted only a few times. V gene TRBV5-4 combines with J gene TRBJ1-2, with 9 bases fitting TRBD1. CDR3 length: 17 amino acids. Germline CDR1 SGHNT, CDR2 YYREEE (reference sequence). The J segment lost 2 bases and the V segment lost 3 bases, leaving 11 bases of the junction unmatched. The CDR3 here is CASSSPYTGTGNYGYTF. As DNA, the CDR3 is TGTGCCAGCAGCTCACCGTATACCGGGACAGGGAACTATGGCTACACCTTC. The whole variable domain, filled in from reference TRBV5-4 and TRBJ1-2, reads ETGVTQSPTHLIKTRGQQVTLRCSSQSGHNTVSWYQQALGQGPQFIFQYYREEENGRGNFPPRFSGLQFPNYSSELNVNALELDDSALYLCASSSPYTGTGNYGYTFGSGTRLTVV.

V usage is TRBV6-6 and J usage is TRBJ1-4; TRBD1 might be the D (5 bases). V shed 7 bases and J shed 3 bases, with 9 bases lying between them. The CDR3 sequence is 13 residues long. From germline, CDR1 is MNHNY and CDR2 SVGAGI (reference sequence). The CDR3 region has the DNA TGTGCCAGCAAGGGGAGCGCTAATGAAAAACTGTTTTTT. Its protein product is CASKGSANEKLFF.

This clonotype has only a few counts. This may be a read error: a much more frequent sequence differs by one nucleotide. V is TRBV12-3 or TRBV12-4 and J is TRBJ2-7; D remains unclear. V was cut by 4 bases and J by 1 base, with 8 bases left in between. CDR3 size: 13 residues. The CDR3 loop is CASSWRLSYEQYF. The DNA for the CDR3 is TGTGCCAGCAGTTGGCGGCTGTCCTACGAGCAGTACTTC.

For the CDR3, the DNA is TGTGCCAGCAGCTCACAGATGAACACCGGGGAGCTGTTTTTT. It codes for CASSSQMNTGELFF. This rearrangement joins TRBV7-9 to TRBJ2-2; the D is unclear. Trimming left V 4 bases short and J 1 base short, with 7 bases between. This CDR3 is 14 amino acids long. The germline CDR1 and CDR2 sequences are SEHNR and FQNEAQ (reference sequence).

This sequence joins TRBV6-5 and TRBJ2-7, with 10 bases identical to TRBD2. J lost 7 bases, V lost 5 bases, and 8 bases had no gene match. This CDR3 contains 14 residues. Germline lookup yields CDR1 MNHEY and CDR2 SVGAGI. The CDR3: CASSIRTSGNEQYF. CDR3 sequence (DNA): TGTGCCAGCAGTATACGGACTAGCGGCAATGAGCAGTACTTC.

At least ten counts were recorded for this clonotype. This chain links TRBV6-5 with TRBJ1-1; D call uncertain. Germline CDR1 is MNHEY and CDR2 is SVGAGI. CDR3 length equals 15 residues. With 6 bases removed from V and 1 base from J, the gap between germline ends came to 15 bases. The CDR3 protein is CASSSGPWGNTEAFF. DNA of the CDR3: TGTGCCAGCAGCTCAGGACCCTGGGGGAACACTGAAGCTTTCTTT.

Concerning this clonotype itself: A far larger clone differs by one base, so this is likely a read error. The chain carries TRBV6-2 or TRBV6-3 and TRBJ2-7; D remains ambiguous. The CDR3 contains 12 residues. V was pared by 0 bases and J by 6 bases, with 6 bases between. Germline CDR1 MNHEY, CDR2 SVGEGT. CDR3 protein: CASSYSGCEQYF. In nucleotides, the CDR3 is TGTGCCAGCAGTTACTCGGGGTGCGAGCAGTACTTC.

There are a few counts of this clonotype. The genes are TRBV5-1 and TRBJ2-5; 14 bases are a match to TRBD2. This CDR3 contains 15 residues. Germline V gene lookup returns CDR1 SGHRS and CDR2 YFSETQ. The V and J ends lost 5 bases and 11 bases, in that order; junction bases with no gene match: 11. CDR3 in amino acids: CASRTSGGAYNEQYF. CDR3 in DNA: TGCGCCAGCAGGACTAGCGGGGGGGCCTACAATGAGCAGTACTTC.

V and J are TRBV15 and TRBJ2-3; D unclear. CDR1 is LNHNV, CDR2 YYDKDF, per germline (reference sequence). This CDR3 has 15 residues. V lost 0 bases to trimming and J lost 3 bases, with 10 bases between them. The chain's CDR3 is CATSRDDGLTDTQYF. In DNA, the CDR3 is TGTGCCACCAGCAGAGATGATGGTTTAACAGATACGCAGTATTTT.

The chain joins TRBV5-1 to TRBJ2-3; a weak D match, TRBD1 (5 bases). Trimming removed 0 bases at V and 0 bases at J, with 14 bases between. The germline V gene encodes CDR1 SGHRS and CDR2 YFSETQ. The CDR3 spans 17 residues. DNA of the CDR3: TGCGCCAGCAGCTTGGCCCCCCAGGACACTAGCACAGATACGCAGTATTTT. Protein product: CASSLAPQDTSTDTQYF.

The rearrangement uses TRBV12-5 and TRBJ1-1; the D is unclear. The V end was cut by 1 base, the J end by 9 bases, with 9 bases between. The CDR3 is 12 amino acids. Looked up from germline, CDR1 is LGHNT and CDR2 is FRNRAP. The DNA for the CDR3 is TGTGCTAGTGGTTTGGCGGAATATCAAGCTTTCTTT. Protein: CASGLAEYQAFF.

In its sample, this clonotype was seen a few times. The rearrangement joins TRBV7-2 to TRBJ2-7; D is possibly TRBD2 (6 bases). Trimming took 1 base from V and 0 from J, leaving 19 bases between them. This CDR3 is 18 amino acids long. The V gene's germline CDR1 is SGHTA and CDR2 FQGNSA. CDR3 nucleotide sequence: TGTGCCAGCAGCTTAGAAGGGGTGGGCGGGGCCGGCTCCTACGAGCAGTACTTC. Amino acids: CASSLEGVGGAGSYEQYF.

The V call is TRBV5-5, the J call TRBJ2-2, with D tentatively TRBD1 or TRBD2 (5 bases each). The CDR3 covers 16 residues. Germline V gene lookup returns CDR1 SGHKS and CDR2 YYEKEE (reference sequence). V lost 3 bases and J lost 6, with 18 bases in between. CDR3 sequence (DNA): TGTGCCAGCAGCTCCCCATTCAGGGAGAGGGCCGGGGAGCTGTTTTTT. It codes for CASSSPFRERAGELFF.